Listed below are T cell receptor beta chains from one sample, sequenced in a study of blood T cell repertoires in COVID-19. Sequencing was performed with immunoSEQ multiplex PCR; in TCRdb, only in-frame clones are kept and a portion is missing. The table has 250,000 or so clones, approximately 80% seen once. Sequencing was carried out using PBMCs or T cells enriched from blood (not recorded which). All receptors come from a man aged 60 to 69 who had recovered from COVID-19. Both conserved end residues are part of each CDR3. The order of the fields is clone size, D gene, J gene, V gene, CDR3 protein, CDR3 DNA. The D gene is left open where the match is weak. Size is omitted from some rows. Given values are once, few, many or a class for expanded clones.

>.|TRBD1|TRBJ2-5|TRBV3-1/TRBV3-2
CASKDRGQETQYF
TGTGCCAGCAAGGACAGGGGTCAAGAGACCCAGTACTTC
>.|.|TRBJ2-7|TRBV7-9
CASSLEQGGAEQYF
TGTGCCAGCAGCTTAGAACAGGGTGGTGCGGAGCAGTACTTC
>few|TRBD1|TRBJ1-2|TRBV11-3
CASSPRNQGARGYTF
TGTGCCAGCAGCCCCAGGAATCAGGGGGCGCGAGGCTACACCTTC
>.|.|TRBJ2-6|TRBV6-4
CASSPIWGGRGVTGANVLTF
TGTGCCAGCAGTCCCATCTGGGGCGGCAGGGGGGTGACTGGGGCCAACGTCCTGACTTTC
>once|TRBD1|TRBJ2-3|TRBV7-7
CASSLSPGQGDTQYF
TGTGCTAGCAGCTTATCACCGGGACAGGGTGATACGCAGTATTTT
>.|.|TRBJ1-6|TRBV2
CASSDSRTVSSYNSPLHF
TGTGCCAGCAGTGATTCTCGGACAGTTAGCTCCTATAATTCACCCCTCCACTTT
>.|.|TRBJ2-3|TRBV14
CASSRIGSSTDTQYF
TGTGCCAGCAGCCGCATCGGGTCTAGCACAGATACGCAGTATTTT
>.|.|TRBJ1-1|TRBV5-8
CASTRSGFGTEAFF
TGTGCCAGCACCAGGTCAGGGTTTGGCACTGAAGCTTTCTTT
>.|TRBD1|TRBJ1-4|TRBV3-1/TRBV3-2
CASSRGQGAYEKLFF
TGTGCCAGCAGCCGCGGACAGGGGGCTTATGAAAAACTGTTTTTT
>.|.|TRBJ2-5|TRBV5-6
CASTRSGETQYF
TGTGCCAGCACCAGGTCAGGAGAGACCCAGTACTTC
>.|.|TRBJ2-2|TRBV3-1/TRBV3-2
CASSPQAGPNTGELFF
TGTGCCAGCAGCCCACAGGCAGGCCCGAACACCGGGGAGCTGTTTTTT
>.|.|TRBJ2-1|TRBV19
CASNWGLGNEQFF
TGTGCCAGTAATTGGGGGCTGGGCAATGAGCAGTTCTTC
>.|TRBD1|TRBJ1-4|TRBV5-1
CASSLEGGRATNEKLFF
TGCGCCAGCAGCTTGGAAGGGGGCCGGGCGACTAATGAAAAACTGTTTTTT
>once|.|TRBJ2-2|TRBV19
CASSIGPGTRTGELFF
TGTGCCAGTAGTATAGGCCCCGGGACAAGGACCGGGGAGCTGTTTTTT
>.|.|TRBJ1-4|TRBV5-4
CASSLGGGKLFF
TGTGCCAGCAGTCTCGGGGGTGGAAAACTGTTTTTT